The 16 T cell receptor beta chains below all came from one sample that was sequenced in a study. TCRdb recomputed calls from the RT-PCR reads with MiXCR, one row per CDR3 protein. The table lists 550,000 to 750,000 distinct CDR3 sequences, 13% to 15% of them singletons. The sample was memory CD4+ T cells from blood. The receptors originated from a female donor in good health, serving as a healthy control.

This clonotype has at least ten counts. The chain links TRBV6-6 to TRBJ2-5; tentatively, D is TRBD2 (5 bases). The CDR3 has 14 amino acids. The germline CDR1 and CDR2 sequences are MNHNY and SVGAGI (reference sequence). Trimming took off 2 bases at V and 2 bases at J, with 9 bases between the two ends. CDR3 protein: CASSYGSSQETQYF. The CDR3 DNA reads as TGTGCCAGCAGTTACGGGAGTTCGCAAGAGACCCAGTACTTC.

Concerning this clonotype: With a much larger clone just one base away, this may be a read error. The CDR3 region is CASSQDRLTVYNEQFF. The CDR3 region has the DNA TGTGCCAGCAGCCAAGATAGACTAACGGTCTACAATGAGCAGTTCTTC. This sequence joins TRBV4-2 and TRBJ2-1; D is perhaps TRBD2 (5 bases). The CDR3 runs 16 residues. Germline values: CDR1 LGHNA, CDR2 YNFKEQ. V lost 0 bases, J lost 3 bases, and 12 bases lay in between.

About this clonotype: Since no conserved phenylalanine or tryptophan closes the CDR3, a read error is the likely cause. This sequence joins TRBV24-1 and TRBJ1-2; 11 nucleotides line up with TRBD1. CDR1 and CDR2 (germline): KGHDR, SFDVKD. The CDR3 has 14 amino acids. With V trimmed by 3 bases and J by 6 bases, 2 bases remained unmatched. As DNA, the CDR3 is TGTGCCACCAGTGATACGGACAGGGGGCATGGCTACACCTTG. As protein: CATSDTDRGHGYTL.

This clonotype was seen a handful of times. The chain combines TRBV6-5 with TRBJ1-6, with D perhaps TRBD1 (5 bases). With 1 base removed from V and 9 bases from J, the gap between germline ends came to 16 bases. Germline lookup yields CDR1 MNHEY and CDR2 SVGAGI. The CDR3 runs to 16 residues. CDR3 residues: CASSYLLRVVGSPLHF. The CDR3 coding sequence is TGTGCCAGCAGTTACTTGCTCAGGGTGGTGGGTTCACCCCTCCACTTT.

V and J are TRBV6-2 or TRBV6-3 and TRBJ1-1; 9 nucleotides line up with TRBD1. The trim removed 8 bases at V and 6 bases at J, leaving 7 bases unmatched. CDR1 is MNHEY, CDR2 SVGEGT, per germline. The CDR3 sequence is 13 residues long. CDR3 sequence reads: CASDGTGIPEAFF. The CDR3 DNA sequence: TGTGCCAGCGACGGGACAGGGATCCCTGAAGCTTTCTTT.

The chain carries TRBV6-2 or TRBV6-3 and TRBJ1-5; 10 nucleotides match TRBD1. The CDR3 has 17 residues. Germline V gene lookup returns CDR1 MNHEY and CDR2 SVGEGT. V lost 2 bases to trimming and J lost 6 bases; unmatched junction nucleotides: 10. DNA for the CDR3: TGTGCCAGCAGTTACGAGAGAAGACAGGGGGCGGTTCAGCCCCAGCATTTT. Residues: CASSYERRQGAVQPQHF.

This clonotype has more than one count but fewer than ten. The V call is TRBV2, the J call TRBJ1-2; D unclear. CDR1 and CDR2 (germline): SNHLY, FYNNEI. The CDR3 contains 13 residues. Deletions cut 3 bases from V and 6 bases from J, with 11 bases between. Here the CDR3 DNA reads TGTGCCAGCAGTGAGTCAGCTTTGGATGGCTACACCTTC. Its translation: CASSESALDGYTF.

V and J are TRBV7-9 and TRBJ2-5; 9 bases line up with TRBD1. Germline-derived CDR1 and CDR2 are SEHNR and FQNEAQ (reference sequence). This CDR3 contains 15 residues. V gave up 5 bases and J gave up 2 bases; unmatched junction bases: 6. CDR3 sequence (DNA): TGTGCCAGCAGCCCACAGGGGGCCCCGCAAGAGACCCAGTACTTC. It specifies CASSPQGAPQETQYF.

The V gene is TRBV7-3, the J gene TRBJ1-1; D remains ambiguous. The germline V gene has CDR1 SGHTA and CDR2 FQGTGA. Trimming stripped 2 bases from V and 7 bases from J, with 11 bases between. The CDR3 runs to 13 residues. The CDR3 DNA reads TGTGCCAGCAGCTTAGTGGCCGGGGTTGAAGCTTTCTTT. Its protein product is CASSLVAGVEAFF.

This chain joins TRBV24-1 and TRBJ1-5; a weak D match, TRBD1 (6 bases). The germline CDR1 and CDR2 sequences are KGHDR and SFDVKD. V shed 11 bases and J shed 3 bases, with 16 bases lying between them. The CDR3 covers 14 residues. CDR3 nucleotides: TGTGCCAAACGGCACAGGGCGGACAATCAGCCCCAGCATTTT. It yields the protein CAKRHRADNQPQHF.

The chain uses TRBV6-1 and TRBJ2-5; D uncertain. This CDR3 has 13 amino acids. The germline V and J ends were trimmed by 7 bases and 2 bases, with 11 bases remaining between them. Germline V gene data show CDR1 as MNHNS and CDR2 as SASEGT. The CDR3 DNA sequence: TGTGCCAGCACCCTACCTCCGCAAGAGACCCAGTACTTC. It is translated as CASTLPPQETQYF.

The chain joins TRBV4-2 to TRBJ1-2; D uncertain. V was clipped by 1 base and J by 8 bases, with 14 bases between them. The CDR3 contains 14 residues. Germline V gives CDR1 LGHNA, CDR2 YNFKEQ. CDR3 sequence (DNA): TGTGCCAGCAGCCAAGTTGACCTAACCGGAGGCTACACCTTC. Encoded protein: CASSQVDLTGGYTF.

The rearrangement uses TRBV5-1 and TRBJ1-3, with D maybe TRBD1 (5 bases). Trimming removed 5 bases from V and 0 bases from J, with 12 bases in between. The CDR3 has 15 residues. CDR1 is SGHRS, CDR2 YFSETQ, per germline. CDR3 residues: CASSTGRSSGNTIYF. In DNA, the CDR3 is TGCGCCAGCAGTACGGGACGAAGCTCTGGAAACACCATATATTTT.

This clonotype was picked up a small number of times. The chain uses TRBV15 and TRBJ2-5, with a possible D match to TRBD2 (6 bases). The CDR3 loop spans 15 amino acids. Trimming shortened V by 0 bases and J by 1 base, and 9 bases separated the two germline ends. Germline V gene sequence: CDR1 LNHNV, CDR2 YYDKDF (reference sequence). The CDR3, as DNA: TGTGCCACCAGCAGAGAGCGACTAGTCCAAGAGACCCAGTACTTC. Translating gives CATSRERLVQETQYF.

CDR3 protein: CASSHTGSGNTIYF. Written as DNA, the CDR3 is TGTGCCAGCAGCCATACAGGGTCCGGAAACACCATATATTTT. The chain combines TRBV3-1 with TRBJ1-3; tentative D call: TRBD1 (6 bases). V lost 3 bases and J 4 bases, leaving 10 bases between the germline ends. The germline V gene has CDR1 LGHDT and CDR2 YNNKEL (reference sequence). The CDR3 runs 14 residues.

This clonotype was seen many times. The chain is built from TRBV5-6 and TRBJ2-1; 12 bases line up with TRBD2. The J segment lost 7 bases and the V segment lost 5 bases, leaving 7 bases of the junction unmatched. The germline gives CDR1 SGHDT, CDR2 YYEEEE. The CDR3 is 15 residues long. The CDR3 DNA reads TGTGCCAGCAGTTTCCTAGCGGGAGGGCGGAATGAGCAGTTCTTC. Translated: CASSFLAGGRNEQFF. Full variable domain (missing parts from reference TRBV5-6 and TRBJ2-1): DAGVTQSPTHLIKTRGQQVTLRCSPKSGHDTVSWYQQALGQGPQFIFQYYEEEERQRGNFPDRFSGHQFPNYSSELNVNALLLGDSALYLCASSFLAGGRNEQFFGPGTRLTVL.